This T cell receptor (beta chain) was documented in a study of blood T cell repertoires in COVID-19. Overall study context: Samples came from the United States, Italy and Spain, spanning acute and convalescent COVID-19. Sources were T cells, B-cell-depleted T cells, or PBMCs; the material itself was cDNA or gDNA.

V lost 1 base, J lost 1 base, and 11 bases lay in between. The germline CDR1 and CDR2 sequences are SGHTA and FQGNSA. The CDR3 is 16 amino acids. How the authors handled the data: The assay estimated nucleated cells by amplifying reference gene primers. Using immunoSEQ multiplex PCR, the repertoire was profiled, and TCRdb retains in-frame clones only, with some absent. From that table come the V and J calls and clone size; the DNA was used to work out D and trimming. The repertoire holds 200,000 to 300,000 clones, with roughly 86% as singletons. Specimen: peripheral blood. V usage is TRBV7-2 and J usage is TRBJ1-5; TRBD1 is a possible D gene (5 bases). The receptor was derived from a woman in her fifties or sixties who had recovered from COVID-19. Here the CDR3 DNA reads TGTGCCAGCAGCTTAGGGTTGACAGAGAGCAATCAGCCCCAGCATTTT. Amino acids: CASSLGLTESNQPQHF. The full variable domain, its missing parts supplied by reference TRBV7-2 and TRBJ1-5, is GAGVSQSPSNKVTEKGKDVELRCDPISGHTALYWYRQSLGQGLEFLIYFQGNSAPDKSGLPSDRFSAERTGGSVSTLTIQRTQQEDSAVYLCASSLGLTESNQPQHFGDGTRLSIL.